This T cell receptor beta chain was captured by sequencing in a study of Graves' ophthalmopathy and Graves' hyperthyroidism. There are many counts of this clonotype. Transcripts of RNA were the source for amplifying TCR beta CDR3 regions. The first round was an RT-PCR with HTBI primers, and the second round was a multiplex PCR. TCRdb re-called the multiplex PCR reads through MiXCR, storing one row per CDR3 protein. Among 740,000 or so distinct CDR3 sequences listed, 40% were seen once. It was on clinical symptoms, serum thyroxine, TRAb, thyroid ultrasound and orbital computed tomography that diagnosis relied. As the starting material, over 9.5 ml of fresh peripheral blood yielded the PBMCs. This CDR3 is built from 14 residues. J gave up 8 bases and V 3 bases, and 6 bases lay outside the gene matches. The germline V gene has CDR1 SEHNR and CDR2 FQNEAQ (reference sequence).

J is TRBJ1-3 and V is TRBV7-9; 8 nucleotides match TRBD1. The sample consisted of peripheral blood. This sequence originates from an adult man with Graves' ophthalmopathy. CDR3 bases: TGTGCCAGCAGCTTCGCCGGACAGGGCCACACCATATATTTT. Amino acids: CASSFAGQGHTIYF.